This TCR beta chain stems from a study of blood T cell repertoires in COVID-19. Study information: COVID-19 samples from acute and convalescent phases originated in the United States, Italy and Spain. From T cells, B-cell-depleted T cells, or PBMCs came the material, which was cDNA or gDNA.

Those enrolled in Seattle joined during active infection and were followed longitudinally afterward. Germline V gene data show CDR1 as MNHEY and CDR2 as SMNVEV (reference sequence). This CDR3 has 15 residues. After removal of 3 bases from V and 6 bases from J, the junction contained 5 bases not matched to a gene. In the source study's methods: For nucleated cells, counts were estimated from reference gene primer amplification. Profiling relied on immunoSEQ multiplex PCR, and the TCRdb table lists in-frame clones only, not all of them. V and J calls and clone size are copied from that table; D and trimming were computed from the DNA. This repertoire shows 90,000 to 100,000 clones, around 92% found once; its top ten account for 2.5% to 3%.

The sequence came from a man aged 45-65 years with COVID-19, enrolled during active disease. The chain combines TRBV27 with TRBJ1-5, with TRBD1 matching over 10 bases. Sequencing was carried out using peripheral blood. CDR3: CASSFAGQGTQPQHF. As DNA, the CDR3 is TGTGCCAGCAGTTTCGCGGGACAGGGGACTCAGCCCCAGCATTTT.